The clone carrying this TCR beta chain was seen a few times. Antigen unknown. This entry belongs to a study of CD8 T cells in ankylosing spondylitis. Study conclusions and caveats: Some of these motif variants have turned up before, in reports on reactive arthritis synovial fluid and blood. From matched ankylosing spondylitis synovial fluid, disease-linked clones were reportedly recovered at significantly enriched levels. Ankylosing spondylitis blood appeared to be characterized by a TCR beta motif of several highly homologous variants. Disease-linked clones were found to be CD8+ and relatively rare in peripheral blood.

V trimming: 4 bases; J trimming: 0 bases; junction bases outside the gene matches: 8. Germline loops: CDR1 MNHEY, CDR2 SVGEGT. CDR3 length: 17 residues. Quantitative barcoded 5'-RACE was used to prepare TCR beta libraries. One entry per CDR3 protein results from TCRdb running MiXCR on the 5' RACE reads. The sample carries 650,000 to 800,000 distinct CDR3 sequences, around 17% recorded once. This sequence was found in a male donor with ankylosing spondylitis. Source material: blood, either unsorted or a sorted T cell fraction (not recorded which). J is TRBJ1-5 and V is TRBV6-2 or TRBV6-3; the match to TRBD1 covers 8 bases. The CDR3 coding sequence is TGTGCCAGCAGTTCCGGGACAGGTACTTATAGCAATCAGCCCCAGCATTTT. Translation gives CASSSGTGTYSNQPQHF.